The TCR beta chain described here comes from a study of cytomegalovirus exposure and HLA in healthy donors. Study-wide results and limits: According to a subsequent analysis, TCR clusters identified in the first cohort showed a tendency to co-occur across the 120 or so validation repertoires. Rare sequences made up most TCRs, while some public TCRs were found in many donors. The study flagged some 170 TCR beta chains as cytomegalovirus-associated.

Separate from the approximately 600-subject first cohort was the roughly 120-subject validation cohort, to which the donors belonged. V lost 6 bases to trimming and J lost 4 bases; unmatched junction nucleotides: 8. CDR3 size: 14 residues. Per the germline V gene, CDR1 is SNHLY and CDR2 is FYNNEI. Comments on this clone: Its antigen remains unidentified.

Data came from immunoSEQ multiplex PCR; TCRdb stores just in-frame clones and leaves some out. The table shows 150,000 or so clones, with 85% to 90% occurring only once. The sample was PBMCs. The J gene is TRBJ1-1, the V gene TRBV2; 7 bases align to TRBD1. The TCR was taken from a human donor in good health. The CDR3 DNA follows: TGTGCCAGCAGCGATCAGGGGGTGGGCACTGAAGCTTTCTTT. The encoded protein is CASSDQGVGTEAFF.